This T cell receptor (beta chain) was captured in a study of T cells in Graves' hyperthyroidism and ophthalmopathy. There are many counts of this clonotype. Exclusions: uncontrolled infection, other autoimmune disease, pregnancy, lactation. Losses at the gene ends were 5 bases for V and 6 bases for J; bases not matched to a gene: 14. The CDR3 is 16 residues long. Regions amplified from RNA transcripts were the TCR beta CDR3 regions. Researchers ran a first-round RT-PCR on the TCR CDR3 using the HTBI primer set. In TCRdb, the multiplex PCR reads were re-called with MiXCR into one record per CDR3 protein. Among roughly 150,000 distinct CDR3 sequences listed, around 8.9% were seen once.

The chain recombines TRBV12-3 or TRBV12-4 with TRBJ1-1; 8 bases are a match to TRBD1. Sequenced sample: blood. This sequence originates from a woman under 30 with Graves' hyperthyroidism that later progressed to Graves' ophthalmopathy. Here the CDR3 reads CASSPQQGVKEAEAFF. The DNA of the CDR3 is TGTGCCAGCAGTCCTCAACAGGGGGTTAAAGAGGCTGAAGCTTTCTTT.